Below are 26 T cell receptor beta chains sequenced from a single sample in a study of post-analysis software for immune sequencing data. Study-wide points: In patients, roughly five TRBV segments were more frequent than in controls, with TRBV5-6, TRBV5-1 and TRBV20-1 among them.

No antigen has been identified for these receptors. Unique molecular identifiers tagged the TCR beta cDNA libraries. TCRdb re-called the PCR reads with MiXCR, one entry per CDR3 protein. The sample shows 650,000 to 850,000 distinct CDR3 sequences, around 53% of them seen only once. Source material: blood. The receptors stem from a girl aged 5 to 17 with multiple sclerosis.

This chain links TRBV4-1 with TRBJ1-1; D is unclear. The CDR3 has 14 amino acids. The ends were cut back, 0 bases at V and 7 bases at J, with 12 bases in the middle. Germline V gives CDR1 MGHRA, CDR2 YSYEKL. CDR3 bases: TGCGCCAGCAGCCAAGATTTCCCCGGGAATGAAGCTTTCTTT. This translates into CASSQDFPGNEAFF.

This clonotype occurred a few times. This chain uses TRBV12-3 or TRBV12-4 with TRBJ1-2; D is unresolved. Trimming stripped 4 bases from V and 2 bases from J, with 8 bases between. The CDR3 is 13 residues long. The CDR3 spells CASSSELNYGYTF. The CDR3 DNA sequence: TGTGCCAGCAGTTCCGAACTAAACTATGGCTACACCTTC.

This clonotype was seen more than once but under ten times. This chain joins TRBV5-1 and TRBJ2-7; 9 bases map to TRBD1. Germline assignment: CDR1 SGHRS and CDR2 YFSETQ. V gave up 3 bases and J gave up 6 bases; unmatched junction bases: 16. This CDR3 is built from 17 residues. The CDR3 loop is CASSSTRQGDRKAEQYF. Here the CDR3 DNA reads TGCGCCAGCAGCTCCACCCGACAGGGGGATCGGAAGGCCGAGCAGTACTTC.

This clonotype came up a few times. The rearrangement uses TRBV9 and TRBJ2-3; 9 bases agree with TRBD2. The length of the CDR3 is 16 residues. Germline V lookup: CDR1 SGDLS, CDR2 YYNGEE. J gave up 1 base and V 3 bases, and 6 bases lay outside the gene matches. The DNA for the CDR3 is TGTGCCAGCAGCGCATTAGCGGGGGCCCGCACAGATACGCAGTATTTT. Protein product: CASSALAGARTDTQYF.

This chain links TRBV19 with TRBJ1-2, with D maybe TRBD1 (5 bases). Germline CDR1 and CDR2: LNHDA and SQIVND (reference sequence). CDR3 length: 12 amino acids. The germline V and J ends were trimmed by 8 bases and 5 bases, with 12 bases remaining between them. The CDR3 is CASGRVWYGYTF. The CDR3 bases are TGTGCCAGTGGCAGGGTATGGTATGGCTACACCTTC.

This chain connects TRBV5-6 to TRBJ2-1; 8 bases match TRBD1. V gave up 2 bases and J gave up 5 bases; unmatched junction bases: 6. This CDR3 contains 15 residues. Germline CDR1 SGHDT, CDR2 YYEEEE. CDR3 in DNA: TGTGCCAGCAGCTTACAGGGGGAAAGGAACAATGAGCAGTTCTTC. Protein product: CASSLQGERNNEQFF.

This sequence joins TRBV5-1 and TRBJ2-7, with 9 bases fitting TRBD1. The CDR3 is 14 amino acids. Germline V gene sequence: CDR1 SGHRS, CDR2 YFSETQ. V trimming: 6 bases; J trimming: 3 bases; junction bases outside the gene matches: 7. CDR3 sequence: CASTHDRGGYEQYV. The CDR3, as DNA: TGCGCCAGCACCCACGACAGGGGGGGCTACGAGCAGTACGTC.

This clonotype has just a few counts. The genes are TRBV10-3 and TRBJ2-3; 10 bases agree with TRBD2. Germline V lookup: CDR1 ENHRY, CDR2 SYGVKD. Trimming removed 2 bases from V and 6 bases from J; junction bases left unmatched: 11. This CDR3 spans 17 amino acids. The CDR3 is CAISELSKRGGFDTQYF. The DNA of the CDR3 is TGTGCCATCAGTGAGCTTTCAAAGCGGGGGGGTTTTGATACGCAGTATTTT.

The rearrangement links TRBV5-1 to TRBJ2-1; D tentatively fits TRBD1 or TRBD2 (6 bases each). Germline lookup yields CDR1 SGHRS and CDR2 YFSETQ. Trimming pared 4 bases from V and 5 bases from J, leaving 22 bases between. The CDR3 totals 17 residues. CDR3 region: CASSLPSGAGHDNEQFF. CDR3 coding DNA: TGCGCCAGCAGCCTCCCCTCGGGGGCTGGGCATGACAATGAGCAGTTCTTC.

CDR3 DNA sequence: TGTGCCAGCAGTTTTTGGCGGGAGTCGGTCGAGCAGTACTTC. Protein sequence: CASSFWRESVEQYF. The V call is TRBV12-3 or TRBV12-4, the J call TRBJ2-5; TRBD2 matches 7 bases. The last part of the DNA fits TRBJ2-7 better; the J call may be wrong. The CDR3 runs to 14 residues.

This clonotype showed up just a few times. This rearrangement joins TRBV15 to TRBJ1-2; 7 bases align to TRBD1. Germline assignment: CDR1 LNHNV and CDR2 YYDKDF (reference sequence). V gave up 5 bases and J gave up 5 bases; unmatched junction bases: 8. The CDR3 totals 14 residues. CDR3 sequence (DNA): TGTGCCACCAGCGTTACCGGGACAGCTTATGGCTACACCTTC. It is translated as CATSVTGTAYGYTF.

This clonotype has more than one count but fewer than ten. This rearrangement joins TRBV7-8 to TRBJ2-3, with TRBD2 matching 16 bases. Germline V gene lookup returns CDR1 SGHVS and CDR2 FQNEAQ. V was pared by 3 bases and J by 3 bases, with 9 bases of the junction left unmatched. The CDR3 runs 19 residues. This CDR3 reads CASSLGPGLAGGRTDTQYF. The CDR3, as DNA: TGTGCCAGCAGCTTGGGCCCGGGACTAGCGGGGGGGAGGACAGATACGCAGTATTTT.

This clonotype was seen more than once but under ten times. The rearrangement uses TRBV20-1 and TRBJ2-4; 9 bases align to TRBD2. The DNA end favors TRBJ2-7, so the J call may be wrong. Germline CDR1 is DFQATT and CDR2 is SNEGSKA (reference sequence). The CDR3 is 16 amino acids. The CDR3 DNA reads TGCAGTGCTAAGGCTAGCGGGGAGGGTATCGTCTACGAGCAGTACTTC. As protein: CSAKASGEGIVYEQYF.

The J gene is TRBJ2-1, the V gene TRBV20-1; 9 bases align to TRBD2. V dropped 3 bases and J dropped 6; count of bases not matched to a gene: 6. The CDR3 runs 14 residues. Germline V lookup: CDR1 DFQATT, CDR2 SNEGSKA (reference sequence). The CDR3 loop reads CSARPGLAINEQFF. DNA of the CDR3: TGCAGTGCTAGGCCGGGACTAGCAATCAATGAGCAGTTCTTC.

A single count supports this clonotype. This chain connects TRBV2 to TRBJ2-1, with 8 bases aligning to TRBD2. Trimming at V came to 10 bases and at J to 4 bases, leaving 9 bases not matched to a gene. The CDR3 spans 14 residues. Germline V CDR1 and CDR2: SNHLY, FYNNEI. The DNA for the CDR3 is TGTGCCACCACCGGGACTAGTCCTTACAATGAGCAGTTCTTC. This gives the protein CATTGTSPYNEQFF.

This chain joins TRBV29-1 and TRBJ2-5, with 10 bases matching TRBD2. V was clipped by 7 bases and J by 3 bases; unmatched bases: 5. CDR3 length equals 13 residues. Germline assignment: CDR1 SQVTM and CDR2 ANQGSEA. CDR3 DNA: TGCAGCGGAAGCGGGGGGGCCGAAGAGACCCAGTACTTC. This encodes CSGSGGAEETQYF.

The rearrangement joins TRBV20-1 to TRBJ2-1; 8 bases agree with TRBD2. CDR3 length: 15 amino acids. CDR1 and CDR2 (germline): DFQATT, SNEGSKA (reference sequence). V gave up 1 base and J gave up 4 bases; unmatched junction bases: 6. The CDR3 DNA sequence: TGCAGTGCTAGAGTAGCGGGGTCCGCTTACAATGAGCAGTTCTTC. Its translation is CSARVAGSAYNEQFF.

This chain connects TRBV6-6 to TRBJ1-3, with a weak D call TRBD1 (6 bases). There are 17 residues in the CDR3. Germline assignment: CDR1 MNHNY and CDR2 SVGAGI (reference sequence). V was shortened by 0 bases and J by 2 bases, with 14 bases between the two germline ends. The CDR3 sequence: CASSYSGAGITGNTIYF. The CDR3 DNA reads as TGTGCCAGCAGTTACTCGGGGGCAGGGATTACTGGAAACACCATATATTTT.

V gene TRBV12-5 combines with J gene TRBJ2-7; 10 bases match TRBD2. Germline V lookup: CDR1 LGHNT, CDR2 FRNRAP. V gave up 2 bases and J gave up 0 bases; unmatched junction bases: 10. The CDR3 covers 18 residues. The CDR3, as DNA: TGTGCTAGTGGTTTGAGGCTAGCGGGAGTCCCGAGCTCCTACGAGCAGTACTTC. Protein sequence: CASGLRLAGVPSSYEQYF.

The chain has TRBV29-1 and TRBJ2-1; maybe TRBD2 (6 bases). The CDR3 consists of 14 residues. V gave up 4 bases and J gave up 3 bases, with 13 bases separating them. Germline assignment: CDR1 SQVTM and CDR2 ANQGSEA. The CDR3: CSVVGIGGYNEQFF. The DNA for the CDR3 is TGCAGCGTTGTTGGTATCGGGGGCTACAATGAGCAGTTCTTC.

This chain links TRBV5-1 with TRBJ2-3; TRBD1 aligns across 10 bases. The CDR3 consists of 15 residues. With V trimmed by 4 bases and J by 5 bases, 7 bases remained unmatched. The germline CDR1 and CDR2 sequences are SGHRS and YFSETQ. The CDR3 bases are TGCGCCAGCAGCCCACGACAGGGGGCAGGAGATACGCAGTATTTT. Translation: CASSPRQGAGDTQYF. Full variable domain (rest looked up from reference TRBV5-1 and TRBJ2-3): KAGVTQTPRYLIKTRGQQVTLSCSPISGHRSVSWYQQTPGQGLQFLFEYFSETQRNKGNFPGRFSGRQFSNSRSEMNVSTLELGDSALYLCASSPRQGAGDTQYFGPGTRLTVL.

The V call is TRBV7-3, the J call TRBJ2-1; D uncertain. The germline V gene has CDR1 SGHTA and CDR2 FQGTGA. This CDR3 comprises 15 residues. V was cut by 3 bases and J by 2 bases, with 11 bases left in between. CDR3 bases: TGTGCCAGCAGCTTCGGGCAGAGCCCCTACAATGAGCAGTTCTTC. It translates to CASSFGQSPYNEQFF.

V usage is TRBV7-2 and J usage is TRBJ2-1, with no clear D. The germline CDR1 and CDR2 sequences are SGHTA and FQGNSA. This CDR3 spans 15 amino acids. The V end was cut by 3 bases, the J end by 8 bases, with 17 bases between. The CDR3 bases are TGTGCCAGCAGCTTCGCCTTTCTCGGCCGCCATGAGCAGTTCTTC. This codes for CASSFAFLGRHEQFF.

The rearrangement uses TRBV18 and TRBJ2-3; no firm D call. This CDR3 comprises 14 residues. From germline, CDR1 is KGHSH and CDR2 LQKENI. V was pared by 3 bases and J by 0 bases, with 7 bases between. CDR3 in amino acids: CASSPLTSTDTQYF. The CDR3 nucleotides are TGTGCCAGCTCACCGCTCACTAGCACAGATACGCAGTATTTT.

Details on this clonotype: The junction does not match germline at one end; this may be a read error. The rearrangement joins TRBV12-3 or TRBV12-4 to TRBJ1-5; D gene unclear. The CDR3 contains 13 residues. CDR3 DNA: TGTGCCTGCAGTTTGGGAGGGAATCAGCCCCAGCATTTT. Translation: CACSLGGNQPQHF.

This chain connects TRBV12-3 or TRBV12-4 to TRBJ2-7; 9 bases map to TRBD1. Losses at the gene ends were 6 bases for V and 6 bases for J; bases not matched to a gene: 6. The CDR3 is 13 amino acids. CDR3 sequence (DNA): TGTGCCAGCAGGTCGGGACAGGGCACCGAGCAGTACTTC. It specifies CASRSGQGTEQYF.